The 18 T cell receptor beta chains reported below all come from one sample, sequenced in a study of blood T cell repertoires in COVID-19. Assay: immunoSEQ multiplex PCR; the TCRdb copy retains only in-frame clones and omits some. The sample lists around 100,000 clones; 80% to 90% were seen once. Source material: PBMCs or T cells enriched from blood (not recorded which). The source is a woman aged 45-65 years who had recovered from COVID-19.

V gene TRBV9 combines with J gene TRBJ2-7, with a weak D call TRBD2 (6 bases). The CDR3 extends over 15 amino acids. CDR1 is SGDLS, CDR2 YYNGEE, per germline. The V end was cut by 0 bases, the J end by 4 bases, with 14 bases between. CDR3 loop: CASSVGGDLRYEQYF. CDR3 nucleotide sequence: TGTGCCAGCAGCGTAGGGGGGGACTTACGGTACGAGCAGTACTTC. Based on the CDR3 plus reference TRBV9 and TRBJ2-7, the full variable domain is DSGVTQTPKHLITATGQRVTLRCSPRSGDLSVYWYQQSLDQGLQFLIQYYNGEERAKGNILERFSAQQFPDLHSELNLSSLELGDSALYFCASSVGGDLRYEQYFGPGTRLTVT.

V usage is TRBV18 and J usage is TRBJ1-3; no reliable D call. Germline CDR1 and CDR2: KGHSH and LQKENI. The CDR3 spans 15 residues. V lost 6 bases to trimming and J lost 0 bases, with 12 bases between them. The CDR3 here is CASSLEGLSGNTIYF. In DNA form, the CDR3 reads TGTGCCAGCTCCTTGGAGGGCCTCTCTGGAAACACCATATATTTT.

This clone appeared a few times. The genes are TRBV5-1 and TRBJ2-3; 8 nucleotides align to TRBD2. CDR3 size: 14 residues. Germline assignment: CDR1 SGHRS and CDR2 YFSETQ. V trimming: 0 bases; J trimming: 6 bases; junction bases outside the gene matches: 3. This CDR3 is CASSLVLAVDTQYF. For the CDR3, the DNA is TGCGCCAGCAGCTTGGTACTAGCGGTGGATACGCAGTATTTT.

This chain connects TRBV19 to TRBJ1-5; 11 bases are a match to TRBD1. Germline values: CDR1 LNHDA, CDR2 SQIVND (reference sequence). CDR3 length: 15 amino acids. The V gene end was trimmed by 5 bases and the J gene end by 5 bases; junction bases not matched to a gene: 5. For the CDR3, the DNA is TGTGCCAGTAGTGCAGGACAGGGGGCATATCAGCCCCAGCATTTT. Its translation: CASSAGQGAYQPQHF.

The rearrangement joins TRBV9 to TRBJ1-5; D perhaps matches TRBD1 (5 bases). Germline V lookup: CDR1 SGDLS, CDR2 YYNGEE. This CDR3 spans 14 amino acids. Trimming took off 0 bases at V and 1 base at J, with 5 bases between the two ends. CDR3 DNA: TGTGCCAGCAGCGTAGCAGGGAGCAATCAGCCCCAGCATTTT. Its translation: CASSVAGSNQPQHF.

The V call is TRBV24-1, the J call TRBJ1-1, with a weak D call TRBD1 (5 bases). With 6 bases removed from V and 4 bases from J, the gap between germline ends came to 8 bases. This CDR3 comprises 12 residues. Germline V gene lookup returns CDR1 KGHDR and CDR2 SFDVKD. The CDR3 loop is CATSYGGTEAFF. Here the CDR3 DNA reads TGTGCCACCAGTTACGGGGGCACTGAAGCTTTCTTT.

The chain is built from TRBV5-1 and TRBJ2-2; TRBD1 matches 7 bases. CDR1 SGHRS and CDR2 YFSETQ come from the germline V gene. This CDR3 spans 15 amino acids. The J segment lost 3 bases and the V segment lost 4 bases, leaving 6 bases of the junction unmatched. CDR3 sequence: CASSPTQGHTGELFF. The DNA for the CDR3 is TGCGCCAGCAGCCCGACACAGGGGCACACCGGGGAGCTGTTTTTT.

This sequence joins TRBV19 and TRBJ1-1; 8 bases are a match to TRBD1. The CDR3 runs 14 residues. V lost 4 bases and J lost 4; bases outside the gene matches: 5. The germline gives CDR1 LNHDA, CDR2 SQIVND (reference sequence). This chain's CDR3 is CASSSTGGVTEAFF. As DNA, the CDR3 is TGTGCCAGTAGTAGCACAGGGGGTGTCACTGAAGCTTTCTTT.

The chain joins TRBV5-8 to TRBJ2-1, with D possibly TRBD2 on 5 matching bases. The CDR3 length is 15 residues. Germline CDR1 is SGHTS and CDR2 is YDEGEE. V lost 4 bases and J 2 bases, leaving 13 bases between the germline ends. The CDR3 nucleotides read TGTGCCAGCAGCCCTGGCCAGCGGACCTACAATGAGCAGTTCTTC. Translation gives CASSPGQRTYNEQFF. Full variable domain (remainder filled in from reference TRBV5-8 and TRBJ2-1): EAGVTQSPTHLIKTRGQQATLRCSPISGHTSVYWYQQALGLGLQFLLWYDEGEERNRGNFPPRFSGRQFPNYSSELNVNALELEDSALYLCASSPGQRTYNEQFFGPGTRLTVL.

The chain couples TRBV4-1 to TRBJ1-1; D possibly corresponds to TRBD1 (6 bases). The CDR3 covers 16 residues. V lost 1 base and J 2 bases, leaving 14 bases between the germline ends. Looked up from germline, CDR1 is MGHRA and CDR2 is YSYEKL. The CDR3 loop is CASSQGRYRDNTEAFF. The CDR3 bases are TGCGCCAGCAGCCAAGGTCGGTACAGGGATAACACTGAAGCTTTCTTT.

This clone was seen more than once but under ten times. This chain joins TRBV6-5 and TRBJ2-3, with TRBD2 matching over 10 bases. The CDR3 contains 15 residues. CDR1 and CDR2 (germline): MNHEY, SVGAGI. The ends lost 6 bases at V and 2 bases at J; junction bases unmatched: 5. The CDR3 DNA sequence: TGTGCCAGCAGCCTTACTAGCGGGACCACAGATACGCAGTATTTT. Amino acids: CASSLTSGTTDTQYF.

This chain connects TRBV9 to TRBJ1-2; D remains ambiguous. Per germline, CDR1 SGDLS and CDR2 YYNGEE. Trimming removed 0 bases from V and 2 bases from J, with 11 bases in between. The CDR3 runs to 15 residues. The CDR3, as DNA: TGTGCCAGCAGCGTAGCCCCCCACGGGAACTATGGCTACACCTTC. Translating it yields CASSVAPHGNYGYTF.

This clone showed up just a few times. This chain uses TRBV19 with TRBJ1-5; 12 positions agree with TRBD1. Per the germline V gene, CDR1 is LNHDA and CDR2 is SQIVND (reference sequence). Germline trimming cut 8 bases from V and 6 bases from J; bases unmatched to any gene: 5. This CDR3 comprises 14 residues. The CDR3 here is CASGDRGLVQPQHF. As DNA, the CDR3 is TGTGCCAGTGGGGACAGGGGGCTTGTTCAGCCCCAGCATTTT.

This clone has more than one count but fewer than ten. This chain joins TRBV2 and TRBJ2-4, with a weak D call TRBD1 (5 bases). V was trimmed by 1 base and J by 3 bases, leaving 7 bases between them. CDR1 SNHLY and CDR2 FYNNEI come from the germline V gene. The CDR3 spans 14 residues. CDR3 residues: CASSEEGFKNIQYF. Written as DNA, the CDR3 is TGTGCCAGCAGTGAAGAGGGGTTCAAAAACATTCAGTACTTC.

This rearrangement joins TRBV11-2 to TRBJ1-1; D is ambiguous. Looked up from germline, CDR1 is SGHAT and CDR2 is FQNNGV. V shed 3 bases and J shed 6 bases, with 14 bases lying between them. The length of the CDR3 is 14 residues. CDR3: CASSFQTRVSEAFF. The CDR3 nucleotides are TGTGCCAGCAGCTTTCAAACACGGGTGTCTGAAGCTTTCTTT.

The V and J genes are TRBV19 and TRBJ2-3, with a possible D match to TRBD2 (7 bases). The CDR3 has 16 amino acids. Germline-derived CDR1 and CDR2 are LNHDA and SQIVND (reference sequence). Trimming stripped 4 bases from V and 1 base from J, with 15 bases between. In DNA form, the CDR3 reads TGTGCCAGTAGTAATGGGGGCCGGGGGGGCACAGATACGCAGTATTTT. Translated, it gives CASSNGGRGGTDTQYF. Full variable domain (rest looked up from reference TRBV19 and TRBJ2-3): DGGITQSPKYLFRKEGQNVTLSCEQNLNHDAMYWYRQDPGQGLRLIYYSQIVNDFQKGDIAEGYSVSREKKESFPLTVTSAQKNPTAFYLCASSNGGRGGTDTQYFGPGTRLTVL.

The chain is built from TRBV19 and TRBJ1-5; no clear D gene. The CDR3 is 13 amino acids. CDR1 LNHDA and CDR2 SQIVND come from the germline V gene (reference sequence). V was shortened by 4 bases and J by 2 bases, with 6 bases between the two germline ends. CDR3 bases: TGTGCCAGTAGTACGGGTCGCAATCAGCCCCAGCATTTT. Protein product: CASSTGRNQPQHF.

This clone was counted once. This chain links TRBV2 with TRBJ2-7; TRBD1 is a possible D gene (6 bases). The germline CDR1 and CDR2 sequences are SNHLY and FYNNEI. The CDR3 spans 15 residues. With 6 bases removed from V and 0 bases from J, the gap between germline ends came to 15 bases. Here the CDR3 reads CASRRDTTSSYEQYF. In nucleotides, the CDR3 is TGTGCCAGCAGAAGGGACACCACGAGCTCCTACGAGCAGTACTTC.